This is a list of T cell receptor beta chains from one sample in a study of T cells after yellow fever vaccination. TCRdb independently ran MiXCR on the 5' RACE reads; one entry per CDR3 protein. This sample has some 110,000 distinct CDR3 sequences, with under 8% found just once. The material sequenced was CD4+ T cells sorted from PBMCs, taken roughly 10 days after the first yellow fever vaccination. The receptors stem from a man younger than 35 who received the YFV17D yellow fever vaccine. The CDR3 runs from the conserved cysteine through the conserved F or W. A D gene is named only where the DNA matches it firmly. Clone size is given for some rows only: seen once, a few or many times, or a class if the clone is expanded.

j_gene	v_gene	d_gene	abundance	CDR3aa	CDR3nt
TRBJ2-4	TRBV9	TRBD2	many	CASSVEAGGPLQYF	TGTGCCAGCAGCGTAGAGGCGGGGGGCCCCCTTCAGTACTTC
TRBJ2-3	TRBV20-1	.	.	CRTAELFTDTQYF	TGCAGAACAGCGGAACTTTTCACAGATACGCAGTATTTT
TRBJ2-7	TRBV7-2	.	few	CASSLYGGVSPHEQYF	TGTGCCAGCAGCTTATACGGCGGGGTATCCCCCCACGAGCAGTACTTC
TRBJ2-7	TRBV7-9	.	few	CASSLGVGAPLEEQYF	TGTGCCAGCAGCTTAGGGGTGGGGGCCCCCCTAGAAGAGCAGTACTTC
TRBJ2-2	TRBV14	TRBD1	many	CASSRTGGLAGELFF	TGTGCCAGCAGCCGCACAGGGGGCTTGGCCGGGGAGCTGTTTTTT
TRBJ1-2	TRBV4-2	.	many	CASSQDPLGGRDNYGYTF	TGTGCCAGCAGCCAAGACCCACTGGGTGGGAGGGATAACTATGGCTACACCTTC
TRBJ2-3	TRBV20-1	TRBD2	medium-sized	CSARASGGPVPYTDTQYF	TGCAGTGCTAGGGCTAGCGGGGGCCCTGTCCCATACACAGATACGCAGTATTTT
TRBJ2-3	TRBV7-6	TRBD2	few	CASSLSASGVIWTDTQYF	TGTGCCAGCAGCTTATCCGCTAGCGGGGTAATTTGGACAGATACGCAGTATTTT
TRBJ1-6	TRBV7-2	TRBD1	few	CASSQGQGGSNSPLHF	TGTGCCAGCAGCCAAGGACAGGGAGGATCCAATTCACCCCTCCACTTT
TRBJ2-2	TRBV5-1	TRBD2	many	CASSFNRGEVGELFF	TGCGCCAGCAGCTTTAACCGGGGGGAAGTCGGGGAGCTGTTTTTT
TRBJ1-4	TRBV5-1	.	many	CASSPAGAEKLFF	TGCGCCAGCAGCCCGGCCGGGGCTGAAAAACTGTTTTTT
TRBJ2-2	TRBV4-2	TRBD2	many	CASSPSGGPGTGELFF	TGTGCCAGCAGCCCTAGCGGGGGGCCAGGGACCGGGGAGCTGTTTTTT
TRBJ2-2	TRBV7-9	.	many	CASSLAWGAGELFF	TGTGCCAGCAGCTTAGCGTGGGGGGCCGGGGAGCTGTTTTTT
TRBJ1-6	TRBV7-9	TRBD1	many	CASSSDRGFSPLHF	TGTGCCAGCAGCTCCGACAGGGGTTTTTCACCCCTCCACTTT
TRBJ2-3	TRBV19	.	many	CASGVRGDTQYF	TGTGCCAGTGGGGTCCGCGGAGATACGCAGTATTTT
TRBJ2-3	TRBV21-1	.	many	CASSRTEVDPSTDTQYF	TGTGCCAGCAGCCGGACAGAGGTCGACCCTAGCACAGATACGCAGTATTTT
TRBJ2-5	TRBV7-7	TRBD1	many	CASSPGPRGLLETQYF	TGTGCTAGCAGCCCGGGGCCCAGGGGGCTTTTAGAGACCCAGTACTTC
TRBJ1-1	TRBV24-1	.	many	CATRESGGAEAFF	TGTGCCACCAGGGAGAGCGGGGGGGCTGAAGCTTTCTTT
TRBJ1-5	TRBV7-2	.	many	CASSLEPVGWNQPQHF	TGTGCCAGCAGCTTAGAACCCGTGGGTTGGAATCAGCCCCAGCATTTT
TRBJ1-1	TRBV25-1	.	many	CASSLLMNTEAFF	TGTGCCAGCAGTTTATTAATGAACACTGAAGCTTTCTTT
TRBJ2-5	TRBV12-3/TRBV12-4	TRBD1	many	CASRPTGGAGWETQYF	TGTGCCAGCAGACCGACAGGGGGCGCGGGATGGGAGACCCAGTACTTC
TRBJ1-6	TRBV5-5	.	many	CASGQNSPLHF	TGTGCCAGCGGACAGAATTCACCCCTCCACTTT
TRBJ2-5	TRBV7-3	.	many	CASSPSPSETQYF	TGTGCCAGCAGCCCATCGCCCTCAGAGACCCAGTACTTC
TRBJ1-4	TRBV11-1	.	many	CASSLASIRQLTKEKLFF	TGTGCCAGCAGCTTAGCGTCGATTAGACAGCTGACGAAGGAAAAACTGTTTTTT
TRBJ2-5	TRBV5-6	TRBD2	once	CARGLATSGTQYF	TGTGCCAGGGGCCTTGCGACTAGCGGGACCCAGTACTTC
TRBJ1-6	TRBV10-2	TRBD1	many	CASSGQGTTNSPLHF	TGCGCCAGCAGCGGACAGGGGACTACGAATTCACCCCTCCACTTT
TRBJ1-2	TRBV4-1	TRBD1	many	CASSQDEDRSPYGYTF	TGCGCCAGCAGCCAAGATGAGGACAGGTCCCCGTATGGCTACACCTTC
TRBJ2-2	TRBV7-7	.	many	CASSKLGSFANTGELFF	TGTGCCAGCAGCAAACTGGGGTCCTTCGCGAACACCGGGGAGCTGTTTTTT
TRBJ1-1	TRBV29-1	.	.	CSAAGPNTEAFF	TGCAGCGCTGCCGGGCCGAACACTGAAGCTTTCTTT
TRBJ2-3	TRBV7-6	.	many	CASSLSITDTQYF	TGTGCCAGCAGCTTATCGATTACGGATACGCAGTATTTT
TRBJ2-2	TRBV5-4	.	many	CASSIQNTGELFF	TGTGCCAGCAGCATACAAAACACCGGGGAGCTGTTTTTT
TRBJ1-2	TRBV9	.	many	CASSVAEAGWNGYTF	TGTGCCAGCAGCGTAGCAGAAGCAGGCTGGAATGGCTACACCTTC
TRBJ2-1	TRBV7-3	TRBD1	many	CASSEQGASYNEQFF	TGTGCCAGCAGCGAACAGGGGGCGTCTTACAATGAGCAGTTCTTC
TRBJ2-1	TRBV5-4	TRBD1	.	CASSRSGTGGDNEQFF	TGTGCCAGCAGCCGTTCCGGGACAGGGGGGGACAATGAGCAGTTCTTC
TRBJ1-1	TRBV5-1	.	few	CASRYQRGAEAFF	TGCGCCAGCAGATATCAACGCGGCGCTGAAGCTTTCTTT
TRBJ2-7	TRBV10-3	.	many	CAITRDSFGYEQYF	TGTGCCATCACCCGGGACTCCTTTGGGTACGAGCAGTACTTC
TRBJ1-5	TRBV18	TRBD1	few	CASSPTTGGRQPQHF	TGTGCCAGCTCACCGACTACAGGGGGCCGGCAGCCCCAGCATTTT
TRBJ1-2	TRBV9	.	many	CASSVETGFYGYTF	TGTGCCAGCAGCGTAGAAACAGGGTTCTATGGCTACACCTTC
TRBJ2-7	TRBV6-2/TRBV6-3	TRBD1	many	CASSSYRDSTEQYF	TGTGCCAGCAGCTCCTACCGGGACAGCACCGAGCAGTACTTC
TRBJ1-6	TRBV9	TRBD1	many	CASGKGGSNSPLHF	TGTGCCAGCGGAAAAGGGGGCAGTAATTCACCCCTCCACTTT
TRBJ2-1	TRBV7-6	.	many	CASSLNGYEQFF	TGTGCCAGCAGCTTAAACGGTTATGAGCAGTTCTTC
TRBJ1-2	TRBV11-2	.	few	CASSSGFYGYTF	TGTGCCAGCAGCTCGGGATTCTATGGCTACACCTTC
TRBJ2-5	TRBV5-7	TRBD2	many	CASSLTSGGLQETQYF	TGTGCCAGCAGCTTAACTAGCGGGGGCCTCCAAGAGACCCAGTACTTC